This entry lists 28 T cell receptor beta chains sequenced from one sample in a study of blood T cell repertoires in COVID-19. Sequenced by immunoSEQ multiplex PCR; TCRdb stores in-frame clones only, minus some. Of 150,000 or so clones in the sample, approximately 79% are singletons; the top ten hold 2.5% to 3%. The sequencing input was peripheral blood. These receptors originate from a woman aged 80 or over with acute or convalescent COVID-19.

V is TRBV28 and J is TRBJ2-7, with 11 bases matching TRBD2. After removal of 5 bases from V and 0 bases from J, the junction contained 24 bases not matched to a gene. Looked up from germline, CDR1 is MDHEN and CDR2 is SYDVKM. The CDR3 contains 22 residues. For the CDR3, the DNA is TGTGCCAGCAGTCAGGAAAGCAGACTAGCGGGATATCAAGATCGGGACTCCTACGAGCAGTACTTC. Amino acid sequence: CASSQESRLAGYQDRDSYEQYF.

The J gene is TRBJ2-4, the V gene TRBV28, with 7 positions matching TRBD1. V gave up 2 bases and J gave up 15 bases; unmatched junction bases: 7. The CDR3 is 12 residues long. The germline V gene has CDR1 MDHEN and CDR2 SYDVKM. The CDR3 sequence: CASSLTGTVLYF. Written as DNA, the CDR3 is TGTGCCAGCAGTTTAACCGGGACAGTTTTGTACTTC.

This chain links TRBV5-4 with TRBJ2-4, with D possibly TRBD2 on 5 matching bases. CDR3 length: 13 amino acids. The germline CDR1 and CDR2 sequences are SGHNT and YYREEE (reference sequence). Trimming removed 7 bases at V and 7 bases at J, with 15 bases between. The CDR3 spells CASRHRETNIQYF. The CDR3 DNA reads as TGTGCCAGCCGTCATAGGGAGACTAACATTCAGTACTTC.

This clone has a handful of counts. The V gene is TRBV7-2, the J gene TRBJ2-2; TRBD2 might be the D (5 bases). The V gene lost 6 bases and the J gene lost 7 bases, with 12 bases spanning the gap. The CDR3 is 13 residues long. From germline, CDR1 is SGHTA and CDR2 FQGNSA. CDR3 nucleotide sequence: TGTGCCAGCAGGGAAACTAGGAACGGGGAGCTGTTTTTT. Amino acids: CASRETRNGELFF.

V is TRBV5-1 and J is TRBJ2-5; 9 bases align to TRBD1. There are 15 residues in the CDR3. With V trimmed by 4 bases and J by 4 bases, 8 bases remained unmatched. Germline lookup yields CDR1 SGHRS and CDR2 YFSETQ. CDR3 in amino acids: CASSQQGALGETQYF. The CDR3 nucleotides are TGCGCCAGCAGCCAACAGGGGGCGCTGGGAGAGACCCAGTACTTC.

The chain carries TRBV7-3 and TRBJ2-3; 13 nucleotides agree with TRBD2. The CDR3 runs to 15 residues. With V trimmed by 5 bases and J by 6 bases, 5 bases remained unmatched. The V gene's germline CDR1 is SGHTA and CDR2 FQGTGA. CDR3 DNA: TGTGCCAGCAGCCAAGGACTAGCGGGAGTTGATACGCAGTATTTT. As protein: CASSQGLAGVDTQYF.

This clone was seen only once. V and J are TRBV7-9 and TRBJ2-2; 9 positions agree with TRBD1. This CDR3 has 15 amino acids. CDR1 and CDR2 (germline): SEHNR, FQNEAQ (reference sequence). The trim removed 1 base at V and 6 bases at J, leaving 3 bases unmatched. CDR3 nucleotides: TGTGCCAGCAGCTTAGGGGACAGGGTCTCCGGGGAGCTGTTTTTT. Amino acid sequence: CASSLGDRVSGELFF.

CDR3 amino acids: CASSLATVGADTQYF. The CDR3, as DNA: TGTGCCAGCAGTTTAGCGACAGTTGGTGCAGATACGCAGTATTTT. The chain links TRBV27 to TRBJ2-3; D might be TRBD1 (5 bases). V lost 2 bases to trimming and J lost 4 bases, with 13 bases between them. The CDR3 has 15 amino acids. Germline assignment: CDR1 MNHEY and CDR2 SMNVEV (reference sequence).

The gene calls are TRBV30 and TRBJ2-5, with 8 positions matching TRBD1. Germline CDR1 is GTSNPN and CDR2 is SVGIG (reference sequence). J lost 7 bases, V lost 0 bases, and 7 bases had no gene match. The CDR3 totals 14 residues. The CDR3 sequence is CAWSVTTGVSTQYF. CDR3 bases: TGTGCCTGGAGTGTAACGACAGGGGTTTCGACCCAGTACTTC.

This sequence joins TRBV5-4 and TRBJ2-7, with TRBD2 identical over 9 bases. Germline CDR1 is SGHNT and CDR2 is YYREEE (reference sequence). This CDR3 has 14 residues. Losses at the gene ends were 2 bases for V and 5 bases for J; bases not matched to a gene: 5. The CDR3 sequence is CASSFGVAGDEQYF. In nucleotides, the CDR3 is TGTGCCAGCAGCTTTGGTGTAGCGGGAGACGAGCAGTACTTC.

The chain is built from TRBV4-2 and TRBJ2-3, with a weak D call TRBD2 (5 bases). V lost 1 base and J 2 bases, leaving 10 bases between the germline ends. Germline values: CDR1 LGHNA, CDR2 YNFKEQ. The CDR3 runs to 15 residues. CDR3 sequence: CASSQGLSDTDTQYF. DNA for the CDR3: TGTGCCAGCAGCCAAGGGCTTAGCGACACAGATACGCAGTATTTT.

The chain recombines TRBV29-1 with TRBJ2-2, with TRBD2 matching 7 bases. The length of the CDR3 is 14 residues. Germline V gene data show CDR1 as SQVTM and CDR2 as ANQGSEA. V gave up 4 bases and J gave up 4 bases; unmatched junction bases: 6. This CDR3 reads CSVVAGAGTGELFF. In nucleotides, the CDR3 is TGCAGCGTTGTTGCGGGAGCGGGCACCGGGGAGCTGTTTTTT.

Only a few counts were recorded for this clone. The chain is built from TRBV28 and TRBJ1-4, with TRBD1 identical over 10 bases. Germline CDR1 is MDHEN and CDR2 is SYDVKM. The CDR3 is 15 amino acids. Trimming removed 4 bases from V and 7 bases from J; junction bases left unmatched: 6. DNA for the CDR3: TGTGCCAGCAGTTCAGGCGGGACAGGGGTTGAAAAACTGTTTTTT. It specifies CASSSGGTGVEKLFF.

The chain joins TRBV19 to TRBJ2-7; 8 nucleotides match TRBD2. This CDR3 comprises 13 residues. The V segment lost 5 bases and the J segment 4 bases; nucleotides outside the gene matches: 4. CDR1 and CDR2 (germline): LNHDA, SQIVND (reference sequence). CDR3 residues: CASSPGGGYEQYF. In DNA form, the CDR3 reads TGTGCCAGTAGTCCTGGCGGGGGGTACGAGCAGTACTTC.

The chain is built from TRBV27 and TRBJ2-5; D may be TRBD2 (6 bases). This CDR3 comprises 13 residues. Germline V gene lookup returns CDR1 MNHEY and CDR2 SMNVEV (reference sequence). The V and J ends lost 3 bases and 5 bases respectively, with 10 bases between them. The CDR3: CASSFGRGETQYF. CDR3 DNA sequence: TGTGCCAGCAGTTTTGGACGGGGGGAGACCCAGTACTTC.

The genes are TRBV27 and TRBJ2-1, with TRBD2 identical over 8 bases. Germline V lookup: CDR1 MNHEY, CDR2 SMNVEV (reference sequence). There are 16 residues in the CDR3. V was clipped by 6 bases and J by 8 bases; unmatched bases: 15. The CDR3 coding sequence is TGTGCCAGCAGAGCCTCCTCAGTAGCGGGACTCCATGAGCAGTTCTTC. The encoded protein is CASRASSVAGLHEQFF.

In this sample, this clone turned up a few times. The V gene is TRBV5-4, the J gene TRBJ2-1, with D perhaps TRBD2 (6 bases). The ends were cut back, 5 bases at V and 8 bases at J, with 14 bases in the middle. CDR1 and CDR2 from the germline V gene are SGHNT and YYREEE (reference sequence). This CDR3 has 13 residues. The CDR3 loop reads CASSFRGSDEQFF. CDR3 coding DNA: TGTGCCAGCAGTTTCCGGGGGAGCGATGAGCAGTTCTTC.

In its sample, this clone was seen once. V gene TRBV7-3 combines with J gene TRBJ2-1; 8 bases map to TRBD2. The CDR3 sequence is 19 residues long. Germline CDR1 is SGHTA and CDR2 is FQGTGA. V lost 2 bases and J lost 0; bases outside the gene matches: 12. The CDR3: CASSLRGGSGPSSYNEQFF. In nucleotides, the CDR3 is TGTGCCAGCAGCTTACGGGGGGGTAGCGGACCTAGCTCCTACAATGAGCAGTTCTTC.

The rearrangement joins TRBV4-1 to TRBJ1-2; D is uncertain. V lost 4 bases and J 3 bases, leaving 15 bases between the germline ends. The CDR3 runs to 15 residues. Germline V CDR1 and CDR2: MGHRA, YSYEKL. CDR3 loop: CASSPDPGGYYGYTF. The DNA for the CDR3 is TGCGCCAGCAGCCCAGACCCGGGAGGATACTATGGCTACACCTTC.

The table lists this clone with a count of one. The rearrangement joins TRBV5-4 to TRBJ1-2; the D is unclear. From germline, CDR1 is SGHNT and CDR2 YYREEE (reference sequence). This CDR3 region has 13 residues. With 4 bases removed from V and 4 bases from J, the gap between germline ends came to 11 bases. DNA of the CDR3: TGTGCCAGCAGCCCAACGGAGCTCTATGGCTACACCTTC. Translating gives CASSPTELYGYTF.

The chain carries TRBV12-3 or TRBV12-4 and TRBJ1-1; D unresolved. Trimming cost V 2 bases and J 1 base, with 5 bases left between them. The CDR3 consists of 13 residues. CDR3 sequence: CASSLTENTEAFF. CDR3 in DNA: TGTGCCAGCAGTTTAACAGAGAACACTGAAGCTTTCTTT.

In this sample, this clone turned up once. V usage is TRBV5-6 and J usage is TRBJ1-6, with D unclear. V lost 0 bases and J lost 9, with 10 bases in between. The CDR3 runs to 14 residues. Per germline, CDR1 SGHDT and CDR2 YYEEEE. The CDR3 sequence is CASSLAEPGSPLHF. For the CDR3, the DNA is TGTGCCAGCAGCTTGGCCGAACCCGGTTCACCCCTCCACTTT. The variable domain in full, completed from reference TRBV5-6 and TRBJ1-6, reads DAGVTQSPTHLIKTRGQQVTLRCSPKSGHDTVSWYQQALGQGPQFIFQYYEEEERQRGNFPDRFSGHQFPNYSSELNVNALLLGDSALYLCASSLAEPGSPLHFGNGTRLTVT.

The chain is built from TRBV27 and TRBJ1-4; tentatively, D is TRBD1 (5 bases). Trimming cost V 1 base and J 2 bases, with 8 bases left between them. From germline, CDR1 is MNHEY and CDR2 SMNVEV (reference sequence). The CDR3 totals 15 residues. The CDR3 region is CASSLLGVTNEKLFF. The CDR3 nucleotides are TGTGCCAGCAGTTTATTAGGGGTTACTAATGAAAAACTGTTTTTT. Supplemented by reference TRBV27 and TRBJ1-4, the full variable domain reads EAQVTQNPRYLITVTGKKLTVTCSQNMNHEYMSWYRQDPGLGLRQIYYSMNVEVTDKGDVPEGYKVSRKEKRNFPLILESPSPNQTSLYFCASSLLGVTNEKLFFGSGTQLSVL.

The chain has TRBV2 and TRBJ2-7, with 11 bases aligning to TRBD2. Unmatched junction bases numbered 5, after V lost 5 bases and J lost 2 bases. CDR1 is SNHLY and CDR2 is FYNNEI in the germline V gene. CDR3 length: 15 residues. The CDR3 loop reads CASSSGTSGTYEQYF. CDR3 nucleotide sequence: TGTGCCAGCAGTTCCGGGACTAGCGGTACCTACGAGCAGTACTTC.

The V gene is TRBV27, the J gene TRBJ2-1; weak D call: TRBD2 (5 bases). The V end lost 4 bases, the J end lost 2 bases, and 12 bases lay between the germline ends. This CDR3 comprises 15 residues. CDR1 MNHEY and CDR2 SMNVEV come from the germline V gene (reference sequence). The CDR3 DNA reads TGTGCCAGCAGTTCACGGACTGCACCCTACAATGAGCAGTTCTTC. This sequence encodes CASSSRTAPYNEQFF.

This clone has more than one count but fewer than ten. The genes are TRBV6-5 and TRBJ1-5; 11 bases align to TRBD1. Per the germline V gene, CDR1 is MNHEY and CDR2 is SVGAGI. Unmatched junction bases numbered 10, after V lost 8 bases and J lost 7 bases. CDR3 length equals 15 residues. Here the CDR3 DNA reads TGTGCCAGCCGGGACAGGGGGAATGCAGGGCAGCCCCAGCATTTT. Translation: CASRDRGNAGQPQHF.

This clone was counted between two and nine times. The V and J genes are TRBV10-1 and TRBJ1-3; possibly TRBD1 for D (5 bases). Trimming cost V 4 bases and J 0 bases, with 10 bases left between them. Germline CDR1 is WNHNN and CDR2 is SYGVQD (reference sequence). The CDR3 contains 15 residues. The CDR3 reads CASSATGDSGNTIYF. CDR3 sequence (DNA): TGCGCCAGCAGTGCCACAGGCGACTCTGGAAACACCATATATTTT.

The chain recombines TRBV4-1 with TRBJ1-2, with D unclear. The CDR3 extends over 14 amino acids. Germline V lookup: CDR1 MGHRA, CDR2 YSYEKL. V was shortened by 4 bases and J by 4 bases, with 13 bases between the two germline ends. CDR3 DNA sequence: TGCGCCAGCAGCCGGGAGGATTTGGGCTATGGCTACACCTTC. Amino acids: CASSREDLGYGYTF.